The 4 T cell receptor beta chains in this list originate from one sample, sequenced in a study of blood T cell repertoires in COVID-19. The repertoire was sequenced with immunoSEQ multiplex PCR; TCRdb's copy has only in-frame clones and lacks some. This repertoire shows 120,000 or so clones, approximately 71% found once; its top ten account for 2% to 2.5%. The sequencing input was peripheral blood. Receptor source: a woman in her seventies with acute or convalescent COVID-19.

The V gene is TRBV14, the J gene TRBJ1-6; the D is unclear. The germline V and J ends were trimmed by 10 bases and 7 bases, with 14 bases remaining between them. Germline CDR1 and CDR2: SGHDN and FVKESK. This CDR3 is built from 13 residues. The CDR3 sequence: CATSGNWNSPLHF. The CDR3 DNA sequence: TGTGCCACTTCGGGGAATTGGAATTCACCCCTCCACTTT.

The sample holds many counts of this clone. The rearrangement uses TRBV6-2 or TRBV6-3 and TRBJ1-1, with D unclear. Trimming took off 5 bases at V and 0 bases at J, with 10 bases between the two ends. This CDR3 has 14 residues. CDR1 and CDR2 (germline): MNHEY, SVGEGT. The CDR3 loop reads CASSANFLNTEAFF. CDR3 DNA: TGTGCCAGCAGTGCCAACTTCCTGAACACTGAAGCTTTCTTT.

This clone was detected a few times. CDR3 amino acids: CASSIAGSTLSGNTIYF. DNA for the CDR3: TGTGCCAGTAGTATCGCAGGCAGTACCCTCTCTGGAAACACCATATATTTT. The V gene is TRBV19, the J gene TRBJ1-3; no clear D. The length of the CDR3 is 17 residues. V was pared by 3 bases and J by 0 bases, with 15 bases between. CDR1 is LNHDA, CDR2 SQIVND, per germline (reference sequence). Together with reference TRBV19 and TRBJ1-3, the CDR3 gives the full variable domain: DGGITQSPKYLFRKEGQNVTLSCEQNLNHDAMYWYRQDPGQGLRLIYYSQIVNDFQKGDIAEGYSVSREKKESFPLTVTSAQKNPTAFYLCASSIAGSTLSGNTIYFGEGSWLTVV.

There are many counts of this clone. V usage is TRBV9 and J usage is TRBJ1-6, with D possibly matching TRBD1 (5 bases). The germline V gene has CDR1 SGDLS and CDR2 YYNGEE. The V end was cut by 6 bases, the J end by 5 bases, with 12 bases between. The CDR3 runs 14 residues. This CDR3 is CASTPGLDNSPLHF. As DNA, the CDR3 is TGTGCCAGCACCCCAGGGTTGGATAATTCACCCCTCCACTTT.